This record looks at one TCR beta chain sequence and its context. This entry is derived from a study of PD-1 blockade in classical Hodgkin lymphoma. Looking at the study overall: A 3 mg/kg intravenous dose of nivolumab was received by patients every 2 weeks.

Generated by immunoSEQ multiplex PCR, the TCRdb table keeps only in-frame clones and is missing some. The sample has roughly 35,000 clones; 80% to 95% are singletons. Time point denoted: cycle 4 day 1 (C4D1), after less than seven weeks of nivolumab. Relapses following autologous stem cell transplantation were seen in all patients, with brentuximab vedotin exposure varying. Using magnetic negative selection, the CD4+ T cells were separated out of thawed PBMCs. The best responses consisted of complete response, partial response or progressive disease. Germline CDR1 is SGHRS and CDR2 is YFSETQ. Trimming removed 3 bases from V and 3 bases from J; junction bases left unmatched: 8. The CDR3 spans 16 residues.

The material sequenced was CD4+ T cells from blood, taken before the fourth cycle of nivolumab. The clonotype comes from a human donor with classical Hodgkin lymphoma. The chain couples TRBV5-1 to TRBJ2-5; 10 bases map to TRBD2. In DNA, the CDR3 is TGCGCCAGCAGCTCGCTAGGGCTAGCGGGAGAAGAGACCCAGTACTTC. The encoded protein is CASSSLGLAGEETQYF.